Shown below are 15 T cell receptor beta chains from a single sample sequenced in a study of blood T cell repertoires in COVID-19. Method: immunoSEQ multiplex PCR; TCRdb's copy keeps in-frame clones and lacks some. The data show about 150,000 clones, with 75% to 90% seen just once and 2.4% held by the top ten. Sequencing was done on a sample of peripheral blood. These receptors were taken from a woman in her 70s with acute or convalescent COVID-19.

The rearrangement uses TRBV28 and TRBJ2-2; possible D gene TRBD1, 7 bases. There are 16 residues in the CDR3. CDR1 MDHEN and CDR2 SYDVKM come from the germline V gene. Trimming removed 7 bases at V and 5 bases at J, with 20 bases between. The CDR3 coding sequence is TGTGCCAGCAACGGCGGGAAGGGGGCGGTGACCGGGGAGCTGTTTTTT. Amino acid sequence: CASNGGKGAVTGELFF.

In its sample, this clone was seen once. This chain joins TRBV6-1 and TRBJ1-5; D remains unclear. Germline CDR1 and CDR2: MNHNS and SASEGT. Trimming left V 1 base short and J 3 bases short, with 4 bases between. This CDR3 spans 13 amino acids. The CDR3, as DNA: TGTGCCAGCAGTGAAGGGCTCAATCAGCCCCAGCATTTT. It encodes CASSEGLNQPQHF.

The chain recombines TRBV18 with TRBJ1-2; 9 bases agree with TRBD1. CDR1 and CDR2 (germline): KGHSH, LQKENI. The trim removed 6 bases at V and 7 bases at J, leaving 9 bases unmatched. The CDR3 is 14 residues long. The CDR3 reads CASSRTGETFGYTF. DNA for the CDR3: TGTGCCAGCTCTCGGACAGGGGAAACGTTTGGCTACACCTTC.

The V gene is TRBV2, the J gene TRBJ2-7; TRBD1 matches at 7 bases. This CDR3 region has 12 residues. The trim removed 5 bases at V and 6 bases at J, leaving 4 bases unmatched. Germline V gene data show CDR1 as SNHLY and CDR2 as FYNNEI. The CDR3 nucleotides read TGTGCCAGCAGTACCCCAGGGGGCGAGCAGTACGTC. Residues: CASSTPGGEQYV.

The chain recombines TRBV19 with TRBJ2-7, with 10 nucleotides matching TRBD1. The CDR3 extends over 16 amino acids. The V and J ends lost 10 bases and 2 bases, in that order; junction bases with no gene match: 14. Per the germline V gene, CDR1 is LNHDA and CDR2 is SQIVND (reference sequence). The DNA of the CDR3 is TGTGCCACCGCCACCCGGGACAGGGGACTGGCCTACGAGCAGTACTTC. Translated: CATATRDRGLAYEQYF.

The chain employs TRBV6-6 and TRBJ2-1, with 13 nucleotides matching TRBD2. The CDR3 runs to 18 residues. V lost 5 bases to trimming and J lost 0 bases; unmatched junction nucleotides: 7. The germline V gene has CDR1 MNHNY and CDR2 SVGAGI (reference sequence). The CDR3: CASSRTSGGISSYNEQFF. The CDR3 coding sequence is TGTGCCAGCAGTCGGACTAGCGGGGGAATAAGCTCCTACAATGAGCAGTTCTTC.

This chain uses TRBV7-2 with TRBJ1-4; 9 nucleotides line up with TRBD1. Germline V lookup: CDR1 SGHTA, CDR2 FQGNSA. CDR3 length equals 17 residues. J was trimmed by 3 bases and V by 8 bases; bases with no gene match: 13. The CDR3 region is CASSSGTGYRANEKLFF. The DNA for the CDR3 is TGTGCCAGCTCCTCCGGGACAGGGTATCGGGCTAATGAAAAACTGTTTTTT.

V and J are TRBV4-1 and TRBJ1-5, with 7 bases that match TRBD1. The CDR3 covers 17 residues. The germline gives CDR1 MGHRA, CDR2 YSYEKL. The V segment lost 1 base and the J segment 3 bases; nucleotides outside the gene matches: 9. The CDR3 nucleotides are TGCGCCAGCAGCCAAGTGAAAACAGGGGATACCAATCAGCCCCAGCATTTT. As protein: CASSQVKTGDTNQPQHF.

The genes are TRBV6-5 and TRBJ1-4, with 8 bases aligning to TRBD1. Germline V gene sequence: CDR1 MNHEY, CDR2 SVGAGI. The CDR3 consists of 14 residues. V gave up 6 bases and J gave up 1 base; unmatched junction bases: 1. The CDR3 spells CASRTGGTNEKLFF. The DNA for the CDR3 is TGTGCCAGCAGAACAGGGGGAACTAATGAAAAACTGTTTTTT.

V is TRBV27 and J is TRBJ1-2; 7 positions match TRBD1. Germline V gene sequence: CDR1 MNHEY, CDR2 SMNVEV (reference sequence). The length of the CDR3 is 13 residues. The ends lost 2 bases at V and 8 bases at J; junction bases unmatched: 5. CDR3 bases: TGTGCCAGCAGTTTACGACAGGGCTCCGGCTACACCTTC. Its translation: CASSLRQGSGYTF.

The sample holds one count of this clone. The chain employs TRBV9 and TRBJ2-3; 10 bases are a match to TRBD2. With 0 bases clipped from V and 2 bases from J, the junction kept 3 bases outside the gene matches. CDR3 length: 16 amino acids. Looked up from germline, CDR1 is SGDLS and CDR2 is YYNGEE. The CDR3 DNA is TGTGCCAGCAGCGTAGGTAGCGGGGGGTACACAGATACGCAGTATTTT. Protein sequence: CASSVGSGGYTDTQYF.

This chain links TRBV18 with TRBJ2-1; 15 nucleotides agree with TRBD2. Germline V lookup: CDR1 KGHSH, CDR2 LQKENI. Trimming cost V 4 bases and J 7 bases; bases outside gene matches: 5. The CDR3 loop spans 16 amino acids. CDR3 sequence: CASSLTGTSGGNEQFF. The CDR3 coding sequence is TGTGCCAGCTCACTCACCGGGACTAGCGGGGGGAATGAGCAGTTCTTC.

The chain combines TRBV5-1 with TRBJ2-2, with D tentatively TRBD2 (6 bases). This CDR3 is 14 amino acids long. V dropped 0 bases and J dropped 7 bases, with 10 bases sitting between them. Looked up from germline, CDR1 is SGHRS and CDR2 is YFSETQ. The CDR3 nucleotides are TGCGCCAGCAGCTTGGACCAGGAGGGCGGGGAGCTGTTTTTT. Translated, it gives CASSLDQEGGELFF.

The chain couples TRBV4-1 to TRBJ2-1; TRBD1 matches 7 bases. CDR1 is MGHRA and CDR2 is YSYEKL in the germline V gene. The CDR3 has 15 amino acids. The J segment lost 6 bases and the V segment lost 3 bases, leaving 8 bases of the junction unmatched. The CDR3 protein is CASSQANYRGNEQFF. The CDR3 region has the DNA TGCGCCAGCAGCCAGGCTAATTACAGGGGCAATGAGCAGTTCTTC.

J is TRBJ1-5 and V is TRBV6-5; maybe TRBD1 (5 bases). The V gene's germline CDR1 is MNHEY and CDR2 SVGAGI. This CDR3 has 15 amino acids. The V gene lost 8 bases and the J gene lost 1 base, with 15 bases spanning the gap. The DNA of the CDR3 is TGTGCCAGCGCTTCGGGGGGGATGAGCAATCAGCCCCAGCATTTT. It yields the protein CASASGGMSNQPQHF.